This T cell receptor beta chain derives from a study of T cell repertoires in cytomegalovirus infection. Study overall: Peptides in the study included HLA-C-restricted and HLA-B-restricted CMV epitopes.

As for this clonotype: Its specificity is not known.

The study, taken as a whole, reports: CMV carriers having the relevant HLA were flagged by cumulative public TCR beta family frequency.

TCRdb analysed the reads with MiXCR anew, one entry per CDR3 protein. The data hold 550,000 to 700,000 distinct CDR3 sequences, with about 40% observed a single time. Sequenced material: cultured PBMCs, taken from culture after CMV antigen stimulation. This sequence originates from a human donor in good health (CMV status not recorded). Some clones in this sample may be carry-over from other donors' samples.

For the CDR3, the DNA is TGTGCCAGCAGCTTGAGGGACAGGGTTTGGTACGAGCAGTACTTC. Translated: CASSLRDRVWYEQYF. The genes are TRBV5-5 and TRBJ2-7; 9 bases agree with TRBD1. The CDR3 consists of 15 residues. V shed 1 base, J shed 4 bases, and the junction held 6 bases outside the gene matches. Germline loops: CDR1 SGHKS, CDR2 YYEKEE (reference sequence).